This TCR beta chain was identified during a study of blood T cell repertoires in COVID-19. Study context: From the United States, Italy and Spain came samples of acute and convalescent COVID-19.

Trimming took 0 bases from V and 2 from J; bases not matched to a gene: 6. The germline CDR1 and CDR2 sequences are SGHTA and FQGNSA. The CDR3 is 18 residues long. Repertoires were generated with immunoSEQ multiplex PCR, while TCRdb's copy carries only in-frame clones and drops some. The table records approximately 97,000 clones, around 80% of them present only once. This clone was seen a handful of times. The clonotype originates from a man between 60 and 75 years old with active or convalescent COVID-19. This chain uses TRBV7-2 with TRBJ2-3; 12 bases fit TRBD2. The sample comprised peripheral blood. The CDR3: CASSLAASGGGYTDTQYF. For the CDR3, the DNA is TGTGCCAGCAGCTTAGCGGCTAGCGGGGGGGGTTACACAGATACGCAGTATTTT.